The 17 T cell receptor beta chains below come from one sample, sequenced in a study of neurological immune-mediated disorders. TCRdb used MiXCR to reprocess the 5' RACE reads, holding one entry per CDR3 protein. The data hold 30,000 to 40,000 distinct CDR3 sequences, with around 4% observed a single time. Sequencing was done on a sample of PBMCs. These receptors all come from a man between 25 and 39 years old with multiple sclerosis.

This clonotype showed up many times. The V call is TRBV28, the J call TRBJ2-5; D is uncertain. Germline CDR1 reads MDHEN; CDR2 reads SYDVKM. The CDR3 contains 11 residues. V was shortened by 6 bases and J by 6 bases, with 8 bases between the two germline ends. The CDR3 loop reads CASSTLQTQYF. In DNA form, the CDR3 reads TGTGCCAGCAGCACCTTGCAGACCCAGTACTTC.

The sample holds many counts of this clonotype. The chain joins TRBV10-3 to TRBJ1-2, with 7 nucleotides matching TRBD1. The V segment lost 3 bases and the J segment 9 bases; nucleotides outside the gene matches: 13. This CDR3 comprises 15 residues. In germline, CDR1 is ENHRY, CDR2 SYGVKD. The CDR3 sequence is CAISDLGTDRSSYTF. The CDR3 bases are TGTGCCATCAGTGACCTTGGGACAGATCGCTCAAGCTACACCTTC.

V usage is TRBV27 and J usage is TRBJ1-2; D gene unclear. CDR1 MNHEY and CDR2 SMNVEV come from the germline V gene (reference sequence). V shed 0 bases and J shed 7 bases, with 9 bases lying between them. This CDR3 comprises 13 residues. In DNA form, the CDR3 reads TGTGCCAGCAGTTTATCGTGGTCCGGTGGCTACACCTTC. Residues: CASSLSWSGGYTF.

At least ten counts were recorded for this clonotype. The chain links TRBV10-3 to TRBJ2-1; 9 bases map to TRBD2. Germline V CDR1 and CDR2: ENHRY, SYGVKD. The CDR3 runs to 15 residues. V lost 3 bases to trimming and J lost 0 bases; unmatched junction nucleotides: 0. The CDR3 DNA follows: TGTGCCATCAGTGAAGCGGGGGGCTCCTACAATGAGCAGTTCTTC. Amino acids: CAISEAGGSYNEQFF.

The table lists this clonotype with many counts. V gene TRBV20-1 combines with J gene TRBJ2-7; 8 nucleotides line up with TRBD1. The germline gives CDR1 DFQATT, CDR2 SNEGSKA (reference sequence). This CDR3 spans 15 amino acids. Trimming cost V 0 bases and J 4 bases; bases outside gene matches: 8. The CDR3 DNA sequence: TGCAGTGCTAGAGATTATGGCAGGGGGCCTTACGAGCAGTACTTC. Its protein is CSARDYGRGPYEQYF.

This clonotype was found many times. The chain has TRBV5-1 and TRBJ1-1, with TRBD1 identical over 9 bases. Germline V gives CDR1 SGHRS, CDR2 YFSETQ. The trim removed 5 bases at V and 3 bases at J, leaving 8 bases unmatched. CDR3 length: 15 amino acids. The CDR3 protein is CASRPYTGGHTEAFF. The CDR3, as DNA: TGCGCCAGCAGACCATACACAGGGGGCCACACTGAAGCTTTCTTT.

This clonotype was seen at least ten times. V gene TRBV4-2 combines with J gene TRBJ2-5; D tentatively fits TRBD1 or TRBD2 (5 bases each). The V end lost 1 base, the J end lost 3 bases, and 12 bases lay between the germline ends. CDR3 length: 15 residues. Germline V CDR1 and CDR2: LGHNA, YNFKEQ. CDR3 DNA sequence: TGTGCCAGCAGCCAAGGGGGCGGGCGTGAAGAGACCCAGTACTTC. Its protein is CASSQGGGREETQYF.

This clonotype was counted many times. This chain joins TRBV10-3 and TRBJ1-2; the D gene is possibly TRBD1 (5 bases). CDR3 length equals 14 residues. The V and J ends lost 2 bases and 4 bases respectively, with 11 bases between them. The V gene's germline CDR1 is ENHRY and CDR2 SYGVKD. CDR3: CAISEGADLYGYTF. As DNA, the CDR3 is TGTGCCATCAGTGAGGGGGCAGACCTCTATGGCTACACCTTC.

There are many counts of this clonotype. The chain has TRBV6-5 and TRBJ2-3; TRBD2 is a possible D gene (6 bases). Trimming cost V 2 bases and J 4 bases, with 19 bases left between them. This CDR3 has 17 amino acids. Germline CDR1 is MNHEY and CDR2 is SVGAGI. CDR3 nucleotides: TGTGCCAGCAGTTACGCCGCGGGTGGGGAGGTCGCAGATACGCAGTATTTT. This translates into CASSYAAGGEVADTQYF.

There are many counts of this clonotype. The chain links TRBV10-3 to TRBJ1-2; D gene unclear. CDR1 ENHRY and CDR2 SYGVKD come from the germline V gene. Trimming took off 0 bases at V and 2 bases at J, with 10 bases between the two ends. The CDR3 spans 15 residues. The CDR3 sequence: CAISESVGINYGYTF. The CDR3, as DNA: TGTGCCATCAGTGAGTCTGTAGGGATAAACTATGGCTACACCTTC.

This clonotype was detected a few times. The chain employs TRBV6-4 and TRBJ2-4; 8 bases fit TRBD2. This CDR3 comprises 17 residues. The V gene end was trimmed by 5 bases and the J gene end by 12 bases; junction bases not matched to a gene: 21. Per the germline V gene, CDR1 is MRHNA and CDR2 is SNTAGT. The CDR3, as DNA: TGTGCCAGCAGTTCTTTTAATGGGACTAGAACACGGGGTGCTCAGTACTTC. It encodes CASSSFNGTRTRGAQYF.

In its sample, this clonotype was seen a few times. The rearrangement uses TRBV5-1 and TRBJ2-7; D is undetermined. Trimming shortened V by 5 bases and J by 3 bases, and 9 bases separated the two germline ends. Germline lookup yields CDR1 SGHRS and CDR2 YFSETQ. The CDR3 runs to 12 residues. This CDR3 reads CASSKDLYEQYF. The CDR3 DNA reads TGCGCCAGCAGTAAGGACCTCTACGAGCAGTACTTC. Together with reference TRBV5-1 and TRBJ2-7, the CDR3 gives the full variable domain: KAGVTQTPRYLIKTRGQQVTLSCSPISGHRSVSWYQQTPGQGLQFLFEYFSETQRNKGNFPGRFSGRQFSNSRSEMNVSTLELGDSALYLCASSKDLYEQYFGPGTRLTVT.

The table lists this clonotype with many counts. The chain carries TRBV5-1 and TRBJ2-2; no definite D call. The V gene lost 4 bases and the J gene lost 4 bases, with 5 bases spanning the gap. CDR1 and CDR2 (germline): SGHRS, YFSETQ. This CDR3 contains 12 residues. In nucleotides, the CDR3 is TGCGCCAGCAGCCGGACCACCGGGGAGCTGTTTTTT. Its protein is CASSRTTGELFF.

Many counts were recorded for this clonotype. At one of its ends the junction is not consistent with the germline gene, which may arise from a read error. The chain combines TRBV10-3 with TRBJ1-5, with TRBD1 as a possible D gene (6 bases). This CDR3 is 15 amino acids long. Looked up from germline, CDR1 is ENHRY and CDR2 is SYGVKD. The CDR3 loop is CAISKQQGRQEPQNF. In nucleotides, the CDR3 is TGTGCCATCAGTAAACAGCAGGGAAGACAGGAGCCCCAGAATTTT.

This clonotype has at least ten counts. V is TRBV4-1 and J is TRBJ1-5; D remains ambiguous. CDR1 is MGHRA, CDR2 YSYEKL, per germline. V was clipped by 4 bases and J by 6 bases, with 10 bases between them. This CDR3 region has 13 residues. The CDR3 loop is CASSRQAVQPQHF. CDR3 coding DNA: TGCGCCAGCAGCCGTCAGGCGGTTCAGCCCCAGCATTTT.

The chain carries TRBV6-2 or TRBV6-3 and TRBJ1-1, with unresolved D. The germline V gene has CDR1 MNHEY and CDR2 SVGEGT. This CDR3 comprises 15 residues. The V gene lost 2 bases and the J gene lost 1 base, with 11 bases spanning the gap. CDR3 loop: CASSYVWGRNTEAFF. As DNA, the CDR3 is TGTGCCAGCAGTTACGTCTGGGGAAGGAACACTGAAGCTTTCTTT.

By sample share, this clonotype is medium-sized. CDR3 loop: CSVNRDGTEAFF. The CDR3 nucleotides read TGCAGCGTTAACAGGGATGGCACTGAAGCTTTCTTT. The chain joins TRBV29-1 to TRBJ1-1; possibly TRBD1 for D (6 bases). V shed 5 bases and J shed 4 bases, with 11 bases lying between them. Germline CDR1 SQVTM, CDR2 ANQGSEA. The CDR3 covers 12 residues.